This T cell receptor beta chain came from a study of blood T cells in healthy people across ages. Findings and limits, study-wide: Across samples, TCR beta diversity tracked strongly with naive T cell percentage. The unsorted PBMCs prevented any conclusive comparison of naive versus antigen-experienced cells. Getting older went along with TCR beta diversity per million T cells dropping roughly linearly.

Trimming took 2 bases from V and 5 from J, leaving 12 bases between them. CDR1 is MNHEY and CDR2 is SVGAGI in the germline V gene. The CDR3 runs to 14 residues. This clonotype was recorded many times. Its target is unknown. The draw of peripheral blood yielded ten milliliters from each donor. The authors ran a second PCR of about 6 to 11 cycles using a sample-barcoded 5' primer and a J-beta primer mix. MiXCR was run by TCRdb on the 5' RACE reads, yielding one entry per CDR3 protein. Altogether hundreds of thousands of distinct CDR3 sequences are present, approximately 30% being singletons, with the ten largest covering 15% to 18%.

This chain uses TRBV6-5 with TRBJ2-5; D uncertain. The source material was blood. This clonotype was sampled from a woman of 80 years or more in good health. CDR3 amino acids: CASSYDGPRETQYF. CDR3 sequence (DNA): TGTGCCAGCAGTTACGACGGGCCTCGGGAGACCCAGTACTTC.